A single sample is the source of the 16 T cell receptor beta chains below, sequenced in a study of T cell responses to AZD1222 COVID-19 vaccine. TCRdb's copy holds only in-frame clones and misses some; the assay was immunoSEQ multiplex PCR. The sample holds over 140,000 clones, roughly 92% seen once. Sample: peripheral blood, taken on day 0 of AZD1222 vaccination. Every receptor here comes from an adult in good health.

The chain links TRBV10-3 to TRBJ1-2, with TRBD1 matching over 7 bases. The V and J ends lost 4 bases and 6 bases, in that order; junction bases with no gene match: 2. The germline V gene has CDR1 ENHRY and CDR2 SYGVKD. This CDR3 region has 12 residues. CDR3 nucleotide sequence: TGTGCCATCAGTGGACAGGGTGATGGCTACACCTTC. Translation gives CAISGQGDGYTF.

The chain recombines TRBV7-2 with TRBJ2-1; the match to TRBD2 covers 10 bases. Unmatched junction bases numbered 6, after V lost 6 bases and J lost 4 bases. The CDR3 extends over 15 amino acids. CDR1 SGHTA and CDR2 FQGNSA come from the germline V gene. The CDR3 spells CASSPQTSGYNEQFF. In DNA, the CDR3 is TGTGCCAGCAGTCCACAGACTAGCGGGTACAATGAGCAGTTCTTC.

In its sample, this clone was seen once. The chain has TRBV5-8 and TRBJ2-7; TRBD1 aligns across 7 bases. This CDR3 region has 14 residues. The germline CDR1 and CDR2 sequences are SGHTS and YDEGEE. Unmatched junction bases numbered 5, after V lost 2 bases and J lost 3 bases. CDR3 coding DNA: TGTGCCAGCAGCTTAGGGGGCCTTATCTACGAGCAGTACTTC. It encodes CASSLGGLIYEQYF.

This chain connects TRBV20-1 to TRBJ1-2; D is unclear. Germline CDR1 reads DFQATT; CDR2 reads SNEGSKA (reference sequence). Trimming removed 1 base from V and 8 bases from J, with 8 bases in between. The CDR3 runs 11 residues. The CDR3 DNA sequence: TGCAGTGCTAGAGGCCTGTACGGCTACACCTTC. Residues: CSARGLYGYTF.

This clone has more than one count but fewer than ten. This sequence joins TRBV5-4 and TRBJ2-5; 9 nucleotides match TRBD1. CDR1 SGHNT and CDR2 YYREEE come from the germline V gene (reference sequence). The junction had 5 bases not matched to a gene; V was cut back by 4 bases and J by 1 base. CDR3 length: 15 amino acids. The CDR3 loop reads CASSPDRGLQETQYF. In DNA, the CDR3 is TGTGCCAGCAGCCCGGACAGGGGACTCCAAGAGACCCAGTACTTC.

A note on this clone: This specimen includes other DNA sequences encoding the same CDR3. The chain joins TRBV5-1 to TRBJ2-7; D remains ambiguous. This CDR3 has 12 amino acids. Germline V gene lookup returns CDR1 SGHRS and CDR2 YFSETQ. Trimming pared 0 bases from V and 3 bases from J, leaving 4 bases between. In DNA form, the CDR3 reads TGCGCCAGCAGCTTGGGGGGCTACGAGCAGTACTTC. Amino acid sequence: CASSLGGYEQYF.

The rearrangement links TRBV24-1 to TRBJ2-7; D call uncertain. This CDR3 comprises 11 residues. V was shortened by 5 bases and J by 6 bases, with 7 bases between the two germline ends. Germline V gives CDR1 KGHDR, CDR2 SFDVKD. The CDR3 DNA follows: TGTGCCACCAGTGTAGACGGCGAGCAGTACTTC. As protein: CATSVDGEQYF.

The rearrangement links TRBV6-4 to TRBJ2-7; TRBD1 aligns across 7 bases. Per the germline V gene, CDR1 is MRHNA and CDR2 is SNTAGT. This CDR3 has 16 amino acids. J was trimmed by 5 bases and V by 0 bases; bases with no gene match: 10. CDR3 sequence reads: CASSDSWGRGLDEQYF. CDR3 coding DNA: TGTGCCAGCAGTGACTCGTGGGGTAGGGGGCTTGACGAGCAGTACTTC.

CDR3 nucleotides: TGTGCCAGCAGTGAATTCGCTCATGAAGCTTTCTTT. This codes for CASSEFAHEAFF. The chain employs TRBV2 and TRBJ1-1; D not resolved. CDR1 SNHLY and CDR2 FYNNEI come from the germline V gene. The CDR3 sequence is 12 residues long. V was pared by 2 bases and J by 7 bases, with 8 bases between.

The chain carries TRBV3-1 (or the pseudogene TRBV3-2) and TRBJ2-5; D call uncertain. From germline, CDR1 is LGHDT and CDR2 YNNKEL (reference sequence). The CDR3 has 14 residues. Trimming pared 4 bases from V and 7 bases from J, leaving 16 bases between. The DNA of the CDR3 is TGTGCCAGCAGCCGCGACACTTTAAGAGCGACCCAGTACTTC. Its protein product is CASSRDTLRATQYF.

The V and J genes are TRBV29-1 and TRBJ1-3, with 9 nucleotides matching TRBD1. With 7 bases clipped from V and 2 bases from J, the junction kept 0 bases outside the gene matches. The CDR3 is made up of 12 amino acids. Germline CDR1 and CDR2: SQVTM and ANQGSEA. The CDR3 loop reads CSGTGAGNTIYF. The CDR3 bases are TGCAGCGGGACAGGGGCTGGAAACACCATATATTTT.

The V gene is TRBV5-1, the J gene TRBJ2-3, with 8 nucleotides matching TRBD1. V shed 4 bases, J shed 2 bases, and the junction held 12 bases outside the gene matches. Germline-derived CDR1 and CDR2 are SGHRS and YFSETQ. The CDR3 has 17 amino acids. The CDR3: CASSDRGVPPNTDTQYF. CDR3 nucleotide sequence: TGCGCCAGCAGCGACAGGGGCGTACCACCTAACACAGATACGCAGTATTTT. The full variable domain, with the rest looked up from reference TRBV5-1 and TRBJ2-3, is KAGVTQTPRYLIKTRGQQVTLSCSPISGHRSVSWYQQTPGQGLQFLFEYFSETQRNKGNFPGRFSGRQFSNSRSEMNVSTLELGDSALYLCASSDRGVPPNTDTQYFGPGTRLTVL.

The rearrangement joins TRBV15 to TRBJ2-5; perhaps D is TRBD1 or TRBD2 (5 bases each). There are 16 residues in the CDR3. With 0 bases removed from V and 5 bases from J, the gap between germline ends came to 16 bases. Germline V lookup: CDR1 LNHNV, CDR2 YYDKDF (reference sequence). The CDR3 reads CATSREAGPEGETQYF. The CDR3 DNA sequence: TGTGCCACCAGCAGAGAAGCAGGCCCTGAGGGGGAGACCCAGTACTTC.

This rearrangement joins TRBV28 to TRBJ2-2; D could derive from TRBD1 or TRBD2 (5 bases each). The length of the CDR3 is 16 residues. The ends were cut back, 7 bases at V and 0 bases at J, with 15 bases in the middle. Germline V gene lookup returns CDR1 MDHEN and CDR2 SYDVKM. The CDR3 protein is CASTQSGTSNTGELFF. In DNA, the CDR3 is TGTGCCAGCACCCAATCCGGGACCTCGAACACCGGGGAGCTGTTTTTT.

The J gene is TRBJ2-3, the V gene TRBV14, with D possibly being TRBD2 (5 bases). Trimming removed 4 bases from V and 0 bases from J, with 17 bases in between. In germline, CDR1 is SGHDN, CDR2 FVKESK. The CDR3 sequence is 17 residues long. CDR3: CASSPNPAATSTDTQYF. CDR3 bases: TGTGCCAGCAGCCCCAACCCAGCGGCCACCAGCACAGATACGCAGTATTTT.

The V call is TRBV6-5, the J call TRBJ2-7, with D possibly matching TRBD1 (5 bases). The CDR3 is 14 residues long. Germline assignment: CDR1 MNHEY and CDR2 SVGAGI. The V end lost 6 bases, the J end lost 1 base, and 13 bases lay between the germline ends. CDR3 DNA sequence: TGTGCCAGCAGCTTCGCAGGGTTTTCCTACGAGCAGTACTTC. It specifies CASSFAGFSYEQYF.